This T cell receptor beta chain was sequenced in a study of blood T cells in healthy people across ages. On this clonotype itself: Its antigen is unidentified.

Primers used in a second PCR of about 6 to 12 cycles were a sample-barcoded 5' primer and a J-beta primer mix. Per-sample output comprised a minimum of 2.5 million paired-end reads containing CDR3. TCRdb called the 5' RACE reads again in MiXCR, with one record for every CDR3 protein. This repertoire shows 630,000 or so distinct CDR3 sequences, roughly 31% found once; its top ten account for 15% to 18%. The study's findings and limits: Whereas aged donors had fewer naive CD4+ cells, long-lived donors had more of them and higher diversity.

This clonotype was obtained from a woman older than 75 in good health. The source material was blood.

The CDR3 DNA sequence: TGCGCCAGCAGCCTAGACACAGCGGCGGATGAGCAGTTCTTC. It codes for CASSLDTAADEQFF. The chain recombines TRBV5-1 with TRBJ2-1; the D gene is possibly TRBD2 (5 bases). The CDR3 runs to 14 residues. Germline V gene lookup returns CDR1 SGHRS and CDR2 YFSETQ. The V and J ends lost 4 bases and 8 bases respectively, with 16 bases between them.